A selection of T cell receptor beta chains follows, all from one sample in a study of T cell responses to AZD1222 COVID-19 vaccine. Produced via immunoSEQ multiplex PCR; TCRdb's table is partial and in-frame only. This table has fewer than 200,000 clones, 92% appearing once. Sequences were derived from peripheral blood, sampled on day 0 of AZD1222 vaccination. The receptors come from an adult in good health. CDR3s include the opening cysteine and the closing phenylalanine or tryptophan. A D gene is named only where the DNA matches it firmly. Clone size appears in some rows only: once, few, many, or a class for an expanded clone.

abundance	v_gene	j_gene	d_gene	CDR3nt	CDR3aa
-	TRBV3-1/TRBV3-2	TRBJ2-7	TRBD2	TGTGCCAGCAGCTACGCGGGACTAGCGACCTACGAGCAGTACTTC	CASSYAGLATYEQYF
-	TRBV19	TRBJ2-2	TRBD2	TGTGCCAGTAGTACTCTCACTAGCGGGGGCCAGAACACCGGGGAGCTGTTTTTT	CASSTLTSGGQNTGELFF
-	TRBV19	TRBJ2-1	TRBD2	TGTGCCAGTAGTATAGGCGGGAGCTACAATGAGCAGTTCTTC	CASSIGGSYNEQFF
once	TRBV6-6	TRBJ2-1	-	TGTGCCAGCACCCAGAGTGGGGGGGCCTTGAATGAGCAGTTCTTC	CASTQSGGALNEQFF
-	TRBV19	TRBJ2-3	TRBD2	TGTGCCAGTAGGGGCGGGGGGGCCGGCACAGATACGCAGTATTTT	CASRGGGAGTDTQYF
-	TRBV6-1	TRBJ1-5	-	TGTGCCAGCAGTGATACTGCCGGACGGATAAGCAATCAGCCCCAGCATTTT	CASSDTAGRISNQPQHF
-	TRBV5-6	TRBJ2-5	-	TGTGCCAGCAGCGGGGGCGCGGGGCAATCGGAGACCCAGTACTTC	CASSGGAGQSETQYF
-	TRBV11-2	TRBJ1-4	-	TGTGCCAGCAGCTTCGGAGGGAGTGAAAAACTGTTTTTT	CASSFGGSEKLFF
-	TRBV9	TRBJ1-5	-	TGTGCCAGCAGCCCGGGAGCGGTGAGCAATCAGCCCCAGCATTTT	CASSPGAVSNQPQHF
-	TRBV15	TRBJ1-1	-	TGTGCCACCTCCGACAGGCATAACACTGAAGCTTTCTTT	CATSDRHNTEAFF
-	TRBV7-2	TRBJ2-2	-	TGTGCCAGCACCCATGGGGGGGCGGACACCGGGGAGCTGTTTTTT	CASTHGGADTGELFF
few	TRBV5-5	TRBJ1-6	TRBD1	TGTGCCAGCAGGATGGACAGGGTTAATTCACCCCTCCACTTT	CASRMDRVNSPLHF
-	TRBV28	TRBJ1-1	TRBD1	TGTGCCAGCAGTTTGCCAGGGGGGTCTAGAGATGAAGCTTTCTTT	CASSLPGGSRDEAFF
-	TRBV11-2	TRBJ2-2	-	TGTGCCAGCAGCCAGAGTAGCGCGACCACCGGGGAGCTGTTTTTT	CASSQSSATTGELFF
-	TRBV5-4	TRBJ1-1	TRBD1	TGTGCCAGCTCGGACAGGGGAAACACTGAAGCTTTCTTT	CASSDRGNTEAFF
once	TRBV27	TRBJ1-1	-	TGTGCCAGCAGTTCCCCGACAGCGTTAGAAACTGAAGCTTTCTTT	CASSSPTALETEAFF
-	TRBV12-3/TRBV12-4	TRBJ2-7	-	TGTGCCAGCAGTTTCGGGGGCTACGAGCAGTACTTC	CASSFGGYEQYF
-	TRBV5-1	TRBJ1-3	-	TGCGCCAGCAGATCCGGGGGAGTCTCTGGAAACACCATATATTTT	CASRSGGVSGNTIYF
-	TRBV20-1	TRBJ1-2	TRBD1	TGCAGTGCTGCCCGGGACAGGGTCTACACCTTC	CSAARDRVYTF
once	TRBV10-3	TRBJ2-1	TRBD1	TGTGCCATCACCGGGACAGCCCAATTCAATGAGCAGTTCTTC	CAITGTAQFNEQFF
-	TRBV5-1	TRBJ2-3	TRBD2	TGCGCCAGCAGCTGGCCGGGACTAGAGTCCGCAGATACGCAGTATTTT	CASSWPGLESADTQYF
once	TRBV6-1	TRBJ1-1	-	TGTGCCAGCAGCCCGGGACGTGGGGAAGCTTTCTTT	CASSPGRGEAFF
-	TRBV2	TRBJ1-2	TRBD1	TGTGCCAGCAGTGGGGGACAGGGGTTTAACTATGGCTACACCTTC	CASSGGQGFNYGYTF
few	TRBV14	TRBJ2-7	TRBD2	TGTGCCAGCAGCCATGGCGGACTAGCGGGATACTACGAGCAGTACTTC	CASSHGGLAGYYEQYF
-	TRBV3-1/TRBV3-2	TRBJ1-3	TRBD1	TGTGCCAGCAGCCCCACAGGGGGCAGGGTTGGAAACACCATATATTTT	CASSPTGGRVGNTIYF
-	TRBV7-8	TRBJ1-4	-	TGTGCCAGCAGCTTACGACGGGTAGCTAATGAAAAACTGTTTTTT	CASSLRRVANEKLFF
-	TRBV7-2	TRBJ1-2	-	TGTGCCAGCAGCTTAAGTCCCCCCTATGGCTACACCTTC	CASSLSPPYGYTF
-	TRBV7-8	TRBJ2-7	TRBD2	TGTGCCAGCAGCCAGAAGCCGGGACTAGCGGCCGGATACGAGCAGTACTTC	CASSQKPGLAAGYEQYF
-	TRBV25-1	TRBJ1-1	-	TGTGCCAGCAGCGGTGGCAGTGGAACTGAAGCTTTCTTT	CASSGGSGTEAFF
-	TRBV27	TRBJ1-3	-	TGTGCCAGCAGTTTACGGGGGCCTTCTGGAAACACCATATATTTT	CASSLRGPSGNTIYF
-	TRBV10-1	TRBJ1-5	-	TGCGCCAGCAGTTCACACGCCGTCGTCAGGGTGAGCAATCAGCCCCAGCATTTT	CASSSHAVVRVSNQPQHF
-	TRBV7-8	TRBJ2-3	-	TGTGCCAGCAGCTTATACTTCACAGATACGCAGTATTTT	CASSLYFTDTQYF
-	TRBV9	TRBJ2-1	TRBD2	TGTGCCAGCAGTCCACTAGCGGGAGGAGGGGGTGAGCAGTTCTTC	CASSPLAGGGGEQFF
-	TRBV7-9	TRBJ1-1	-	TGTGCCAGCAGCGCCGCCGGCGTTAAAGCTTTCTTT	CASSAAGVKAFF
-	TRBV9	TRBJ1-3	-	TGTGCCAGCAGCGTAGCGGGATATCGAATGGATACGAACACCATATATTTT	CASSVAGYRMDTNTIYF
-	TRBV19	TRBJ1-3	TRBD1	TGTGCCAGTAGTTCTGACAGGGGGCACGCTGGAAACACCATATATTTT	CASSSDRGHAGNTIYF
-	TRBV12-3/TRBV12-4	TRBJ2-1	-	TGTGCCAGTTGCTCCTACAATGAGCAGTTCTTC	CASCSYNEQFF
-	TRBV10-3	TRBJ1-2	TRBD1	TGTGCCATCAGTGAGTCGACAGGGTGGGGCTACACCTTC	CAISESTGWGYTF
-	TRBV19	TRBJ1-3	-	TGTGCCAGTGCGTCCTCTGGAAACACCATATATTTT	CASASSGNTIYF
once	TRBV3-1/TRBV3-2	TRBJ2-1	TRBD2	TGTGCCAGCAGCACATCCTCCGGGACTAGCGGGTACAATGAGCAGTTCTTC	CASSTSSGTSGYNEQFF
-	TRBV6-5	TRBJ1-4	TRBD1	TGTGCCAGCAGTTGGGACAGGGACAACGAAAAACTGTTTTTT	CASSWDRDNEKLFF
once	TRBV6-4	TRBJ2-3	TRBD2	TGTGCCAGCAGTGCTAGCGGGAGCACAGATACGCAGTATTTT	CASSASGSTDTQYF
-	TRBV12-5	TRBJ1-2	-	TGTGCTACTTACTATAACTATGGCTACACCTTC	CATYYNYGYTF
-	TRBV12-3/TRBV12-4	TRBJ2-2	-	TGTGCCAGCAGCCAAGGGGGAGGGGAGCTGTTTTTT	CASSQGGGELFF
-	TRBV30	TRBJ2-2	TRBD2	TGTGCCTGGAGGGAGGGACTAGCGGGAGTTCGTAGAACCGGGGAGCTGTTTTTT	CAWREGLAGVRRTGELFF
-	TRBV9	TRBJ1-2	TRBD1	TGTGCCAGCAGCGAAGGACAGGACCATAACTATGGCTACACCTTC	CASSEGQDHNYGYTF
-	TRBV15	TRBJ1-1	-	TGTGCCACCAGCCCAGACAGAAACACTGAAGCTTTCTTT	CATSPDRNTEAFF
-	TRBV6-5	TRBJ1-4	-	TGTGCCAGCAGTCGGCAGAGGAAGGCTAATGAAAAACTGTTTTTT	CASSRQRKANEKLFF
few	TRBV11-2	TRBJ2-7	TRBD1	TGTGCCAGCAGCTCGGACAGGCCCTACGAGCAGTACTTC	CASSSDRPYEQYF
-	TRBV4-3	TRBJ2-5	TRBD1	TGCGCCAGCAGCCCCACTGGGACAGGGGGTGGGGAGACCCAGTACTTC	CASSPTGTGGGETQYF
-	TRBV3-1/TRBV3-2	TRBJ1-2	TRBD1	TGTGCCAGCAGCCCCGGGACAGGGCAAGGCTACACCTTC	CASSPGTGQGYTF
-	TRBV19	TRBJ2-7	-	TGTGCCAGTACTAGGCGGGACGGCTACGAGCAGTACTTC	CASTRRDGYEQYF
-	TRBV27	TRBJ2-7	TRBD2	TGTGCCAGCAGTACAACAGCGGGAGGGCCCTACGAGCAGTACTTC	CASSTTAGGPYEQYF
-	TRBV29-1	TRBJ2-7	-	TGCAGCGTTGAACCAGGGGCGGGTGAGCAGTACTTC	CSVEPGAGEQYF
-	TRBV9	TRBJ2-2	TRBD1	TGTGCCAGCAGCGTAGGGGCAGGGGGCACCGGGTCCCCCGGGGAGCTGTTTTTT	CASSVGAGGTGSPGELFF